The 25 T cell receptor beta chains in this list originate from one sample, sequenced in a study of glioma-infiltrating T cells. The iRepertoire nested amplicon-rescue multiplex PCR amplified TCR alpha and beta CDR3s from RNA. TCRdb used MiXCR to reprocess the multiplex PCR reads, holding one entry per CDR3 protein. The sample has about 180,000 distinct CDR3 sequences, about 46% seen once. Sample: glioma tissue, nonneoplastic brain tissue, or PBMCs (not recorded which). The origin of the receptors is a human donor with low-grade glioma or glioblastoma, undergoing nonglioma brain surgery, or in good health (not recorded which).

There are many counts of this clonotype. The chain combines TRBV20-1 with TRBJ2-7; TRBD2 agrees at 14 bases. V shed 6 bases, J shed 0 bases, and the junction held 1 base outside the gene matches. The CDR3 extends over 14 amino acids. Germline CDR1 is DFQATT and CDR2 is SNEGSKA (reference sequence). In DNA form, the CDR3 reads TGCAGTGCGACTAGCGGGAGGGCCTCCTACGAGCAGTACTTC. Translated, it gives CSATSGRASYEQYF.

J is TRBJ2-5 and V is TRBV5-4; 8 positions agree with TRBD2. Per the germline V gene, CDR1 is SGHNT and CDR2 is YYREEE (reference sequence). The CDR3 contains 14 residues. Trimming at V came to 3 bases and at J to 3 bases, leaving 4 bases not matched to a gene. CDR3 loop: CASSSPGGEETQYF. The CDR3 bases are TGTGCCAGCAGCTCTCCGGGGGGGGAAGAGACCCAGTACTTC.

The sample holds a few counts of this clonotype. This chain's CDR3 is CASSTGPYNEQFF. The CDR3 DNA reads as TGTGCCAGCAGTACGGGGCCCTACAATGAGCAGTTCTTC. V is TRBV12-3 or TRBV12-4 and J is TRBJ2-1; either TRBD1 or TRBD2 may supply D (5 bases each). The length of the CDR3 is 13 residues. V was pared by 5 bases and J by 2 bases, with 7 bases between.

Worth noting for this clonotype: A read error may account for a junction end that differs from germline. The J gene is TRBJ2-1, the V gene TRBV20-1, with D possibly being TRBD2 (6 bases). Per germline, CDR1 DFQATT and CDR2 SNEGSKA (reference sequence). The CDR3 is 15 amino acids. The CDR3 DNA is TGCAGTGCAAGAGGTCCCGGCAGGTGGGGGGACGAGCAGTTCTTC. As protein: CSARGPGRWGDEQFF.

J is TRBJ1-2 and V is TRBV29-1; D ambiguous. Per germline, CDR1 SQVTM and CDR2 ANQGSEA. This CDR3 contains 10 residues. Trimming cost V 3 bases and J 6 bases, with 5 bases left between them. CDR3 residues: CSVDGDGYTF. The CDR3 DNA is TGCAGCGTTGATGGGGATGGCTACACCTTC.

Of note for this clonotype: A much larger clonotype is one base distant, so this may be a read error. The CDR3 nucleotides are TGTGCCAGCAGTATGCAGAGAGGCAGAAACGAGCAGTACTTC. Amino acids: CASSMQRGRNEQYF. The chain links TRBV6-2 or TRBV6-3 to TRBJ2-7; D gene uncertain. From germline, CDR1 is MNHEY and CDR2 SVGEGT. Trimming shortened V by 5 bases and J by 5 bases, and 16 bases separated the two germline ends. The CDR3 has 14 amino acids.

This sequence joins TRBV6-2 or TRBV6-3 and TRBJ2-3, with TRBD1 matching 10 bases. CDR3 size: 14 residues. V lost 0 bases to trimming and J lost 9 bases; unmatched junction nucleotides: 3. The germline gives CDR1 MNHEY, CDR2 SVGEGT. The CDR3 region is CASSYSMGQGTQYF. The CDR3 nucleotides are TGTGCCAGCAGTTACTCGATGGGACAGGGGACGCAGTATTTT.

This clonotype was seen only a few times. This rearrangement joins TRBV5-1 to TRBJ2-7, with D perhaps TRBD1 (6 bases). CDR1 SGHRS and CDR2 YFSETQ come from the germline V gene. V was trimmed by 0 bases and J by 5 bases, leaving 15 bases between them. This CDR3 region has 15 residues. CDR3 region: CASSLDGTPPDEQYF. CDR3 nucleotides: TGCGCCAGCAGCTTGGACGGGACACCGCCCGACGAGCAGTACTTC. Full variable domain (missing parts from reference TRBV5-1 and TRBJ2-7): KAGVTQTPRYLIKTRGQQVTLSCSPISGHRSVSWYQQTPGQGLQFLFEYFSETQRNKGNFPGRFSGRQFSNSRSEMNVSTLELGDSALYLCASSLDGTPPDEQYFGPGTRLTVT.

About this clonotype itself: This may come from a read error, since a much larger clone is one base off. This chain joins TRBV2 and TRBJ2-6; D may correspond to TRBD1 or TRBD2 (5 bases each). CDR1 is SNHLY, CDR2 FYNNEI, per germline. The CDR3 sequence is 14 residues long. CDR3: CASSVEAGANVLNF. Here the CDR3 DNA reads TGTGCCAGCAGTGTGGAAGCCGGGGCCAACGTCCTGAATTTC.

This clonotype was seen more than once but under ten times. The chain uses TRBV7-8 and TRBJ2-2; D ambiguous. In germline, CDR1 is SGHVS, CDR2 FQNEAQ. V was cut by 2 bases and J by 6 bases, with 10 bases left in between. The CDR3 covers 14 residues. CDR3 DNA: TGTGCCAGCAGCTTAACGGCATTTCCCGGGGAGCTGTTTTTT. Protein: CASSLTAFPGELFF.

A remark on this clonotype: This may come from a read error, since a much larger clone is one base off. Written as DNA, the CDR3 is TGCGCCAGCAGCCAATATCGACCACAAGAGACCCAGTACTTC. Its protein is CASSQYRPQETQYF. The chain uses TRBV4-1 and TRBJ2-5; D not resolved. Germline assignment: CDR1 MGHRA and CDR2 YSYEKL. There are 14 residues in the CDR3. The germline V and J ends were trimmed by 2 bases and 2 bases, with 9 bases remaining between them.

This clonotype was seen ten or more times. The chain combines TRBV19 with TRBJ2-1; a weak D match, TRBD2 (5 bases). V was shortened by 3 bases and J by 5 bases, with 11 bases between the two germline ends. The CDR3 contains 14 residues. The germline V gene has CDR1 LNHDA and CDR2 SQIVND (reference sequence). CDR3 sequence (DNA): TGTGCCAGTAGTATGAGGGTCGGCAACAATGAGCAGTTCTTC. As protein: CASSMRVGNNEQFF.

This clonotype has a count of ten or more. The chain employs TRBV27 and TRBJ2-1; D is unresolved. V was trimmed by 8 bases and J by 9 bases, leaving 8 bases between them. Germline assignment: CDR1 MNHEY and CDR2 SMNVEV (reference sequence). The CDR3 totals 10 residues. The CDR3 DNA is TGTGCCAGCGTCCCCGGTGAGCAGTTCTTC. It translates to CASVPGEQFF.

A remark on this clonotype: The junction shows a germline mismatch at one end, possibly a read error. The chain is built from TRBV20-1 and TRBJ2-5; perhaps TRBD2 as D (7 bases). The germline V gene encodes CDR1 DFQATT and CDR2 SNEGSKA (reference sequence). This CDR3 spans 12 amino acids. DNA of the CDR3: TGCAGTGAAGGGGGGGGGAGAGAGATCCAGTACTTC. Protein: CSEGGGREIQYF.

Regarding this clonotype: The CDR3 ends on some other residue instead of the conserved phenylalanine or tryptophan, so this is likely a read error. The chain has TRBV5-4 and TRBJ1-5; no reliable D call. V lost 4 bases and J lost 0, with 14 bases in between. This CDR3 spans 16 amino acids. Germline values: CDR1 SGHNT, CDR2 YYREEE (reference sequence). The CDR3 sequence: CASSQGGDNSNQPQHS. CDR3 bases: TGTGCCAGCAGCCAAGGTGGAGACAATAGCAATCAGCCCCAGCATTCT.

For this clonotype: At one end the junction does not follow the germline gene, possibly because of a read error. The V call is TRBV5-1, the J call TRBJ1-3, with D possibly TRBD1 on 6 matching bases. The V gene's germline CDR1 is SGHRS and CDR2 YFSETQ. CDR3 length equals 16 residues. The CDR3 bases are TGCGCCAGCAGCCTAGGGACACCCTCCTCTGAAAACACCATATATTTT. Encoded protein: CASSLGTPSSENTIYF.

This rearrangement joins TRBV18 to TRBJ1-1; D unclear. V was cut by 6 bases and J by 3 bases, with 14 bases left in between. This CDR3 has 14 amino acids. Germline V lookup: CDR1 KGHSH, CDR2 LQKENI. CDR3 nucleotide sequence: TGTGCCAGCTCGCCCGGGAGGGTTGACACTGAAGCTTTCTTT. This translates into CASSPGRVDTEAFF.

This clonotype has at least ten counts. The V and J genes are TRBV2 and TRBJ2-1; weak D call: TRBD2 (7 bases). The CDR3 sequence is 14 residues long. The germline CDR1 and CDR2 sequences are SNHLY and FYNNEI. V gave up 8 bases and J gave up 5 bases, with 16 bases separating them. CDR3 coding DNA: TGTGCCAGCGGGTTGAAGCGGGACAACAATGAGCAGTTCTTC. Amino acid sequence: CASGLKRDNNEQFF.

This clonotype was recorded at least ten times. CDR3 in amino acids: CASSKQLGTGSEQFF. In nucleotides, the CDR3 is TGTGCCAGCAGCAAACAACTCGGCACAGGGAGTGAGCAGTTCTTC. The rearrangement joins TRBV28 to TRBJ2-1; TRBD1 might be the D (6 bases). V was clipped by 6 bases and J by 9 bases, with 21 bases between them. This CDR3 has 15 residues. The V gene's germline CDR1 is MDHEN and CDR2 SYDVKM.

As concerns this clonotype: Because the CDR3 is missing its conserved closing phenylalanine or tryptophan, this is likely a read error. The rearrangement uses TRBV29-1 and TRBJ1-2; TRBD1 might be the D (6 bases). This CDR3 comprises 12 residues. Germline values: CDR1 SQVTM, CDR2 ANQGSEA. V lost 1 base to trimming and J lost 7 bases, with 10 bases between them. The CDR3 protein is CSVEADRAGYTL. The CDR3 region has the DNA TGCAGCGTTGAAGCGGACAGAGCTGGCTACACCTTA.

The V call is TRBV30, the J call TRBJ1-3, with 7 bases that match TRBD1. V gave up 7 bases and J gave up 0 bases; unmatched junction bases: 3. Germline V lookup: CDR1 GTSNPN, CDR2 SVGIG (reference sequence). CDR3 length: 13 amino acids. Here the CDR3 DNA reads TGTGCCTCCCGGGACAGCTCTGGAAACACCATATATTTT. This codes for CASRDSSGNTIYF. The variable domain in full, with the rest retrieved from reference TRBV30 and TRBJ1-3, is SQTIHQWPATLVQPVGSPLSLECTVEGTSNPNLYWYRQAAGRGLQLLFYSVGIGQISSEVPQNLSASRPQDRQFILSSKKLLLSDSGFYLCASRDSSGNTIYFGEGSWLTVV.

The chain has TRBV4-1 and TRBJ1-3; D not resolved. The V gene lost 2 bases and the J gene lost 0 bases, with 20 bases spanning the gap. Germline V gives CDR1 MGHRA, CDR2 YSYEKL. This CDR3 region has 19 residues. The DNA of the CDR3 is TGCGCCAGCAGCCAAAGAGTACCCGGAGAGGTCAGCTCTGGAAACACCATATATTTT. Its translation is CASSQRVPGEVSSGNTIYF.

This clonotype occurred a few times. This sequence joins TRBV24-1 and TRBJ2-5; 7 bases agree with TRBD1. CDR1 is KGHDR, CDR2 SFDVKD, per germline. The CDR3 covers 18 residues. Germline trimming cut 2 bases from V and 3 bases from J; bases unmatched to any gene: 14. As DNA, the CDR3 is TGTGCCACCAGTGATTCCCTCCATTGGCGGACAGGCAAAGAGACCCAGTACTTC. This sequence encodes CATSDSLHWRTGKETQYF.

For this clonotype: A much larger clone sits a single nucleotide away, making a read error possible. V gene TRBV7-9 combines with J gene TRBJ2-7; a possible D gene is TRBD2 (6 bases). The CDR3 consists of 14 residues. Trimming removed 0 bases from V and 8 bases from J, with 14 bases in between. Looked up from germline, CDR1 is SEHNR and CDR2 is FQNEAQ (reference sequence). The CDR3 sequence is CASSLAAGSYKQYF. In DNA form, the CDR3 reads TGTGCCAGCAGCTTAGCCGCGGGGAGTTACAAGCAGTACTTC.

This clonotype was counted only a few times. The J gene is TRBJ2-7, the V gene TRBV28, with TRBD1 matching over 11 bases. V was clipped by 5 bases and J by 4 bases; unmatched bases: 16. The germline V gene has CDR1 MDHEN and CDR2 SYDVKM. CDR3 length equals 18 residues. Written as DNA, the CDR3 is TGTGCCAGCAGTCCCATGGGGATGGGGACAGGGGGAGAGTACGAGCAGTACTTC. It codes for CASSPMGMGTGGEYEQYF.